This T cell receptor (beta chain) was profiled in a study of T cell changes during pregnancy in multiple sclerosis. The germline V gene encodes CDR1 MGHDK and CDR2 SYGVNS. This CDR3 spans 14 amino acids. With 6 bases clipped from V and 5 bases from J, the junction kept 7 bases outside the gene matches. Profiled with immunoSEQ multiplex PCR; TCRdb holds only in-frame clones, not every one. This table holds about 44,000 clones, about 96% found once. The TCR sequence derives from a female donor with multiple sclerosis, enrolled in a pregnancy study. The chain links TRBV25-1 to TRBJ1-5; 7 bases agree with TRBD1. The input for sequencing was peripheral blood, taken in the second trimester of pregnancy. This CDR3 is CASSATGTDQPQHF. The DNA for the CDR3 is TGTGCCAGCAGCGCAACCGGGACAGATCAGCCCCAGCATTTT.